These 30 T cell receptor beta chains were all obtained from the same sample, sequenced in a study of blood T cell repertoires in COVID-19. Profiling relied on immunoSEQ multiplex PCR, and the TCRdb table lists in-frame clones only, not all of them. The table includes some 460,000 clones, about 85% detected once. The material sequenced was PBMCs or T cells enriched from blood (not recorded which). These receptors were obtained from a woman between 18 and 30 years old with acute COVID-19.

The V gene is TRBV3-1 (or the pseudogene TRBV3-2), the J gene TRBJ1-4, with a tentative D call TRBD1 (6 bases). From germline, CDR1 is LGHDT and CDR2 YNNKEL (reference sequence). The CDR3 is 15 residues long. Trimming stripped 1 base from V and 5 bases from J, with 11 bases between. The CDR3 spells CASSQGTVPNEKLFF. As DNA, the CDR3 is TGTGCCAGCAGCCAAGGGACAGTACCAAATGAAAAACTGTTTTTT.

The chain recombines TRBV6-5 with TRBJ1-6; D is possibly TRBD1 (6 bases). The CDR3 has 13 residues. Trimming removed 7 bases from V and 10 bases from J, with 14 bases in between. Germline lookup yields CDR1 MNHEY and CDR2 SVGAGI. CDR3 sequence: CASTPGVGSPLHF. CDR3 coding DNA: TGTGCCAGCACTCCAGGGGTGGGCTCACCCCTCCACTTT.

This clone was seen at least ten times. The chain uses TRBV21-1 and TRBJ2-1; the table's D call, TRBD2, has no DNA check behind it. TRBV21-1 is given as a pseudogene. The CDR3 runs to 17 residues. The CDR3 coding sequence is TGTGCCAGCAGCAAATATTTGGGGACTAGCGATTGCGATGAGCAGTTCTTC. Its protein is CASSKYLGTSDCDEQFF.

V gene TRBV2 combines with J gene TRBJ1-1; D ambiguous. V lost 3 bases to trimming and J lost 3 bases, with 8 bases between them. This CDR3 has 13 amino acids. CDR1 is SNHLY, CDR2 FYNNEI, per germline. This chain's CDR3 is CASSDEGHTEAFF. As DNA, the CDR3 is TGTGCCAGCAGTGATGAGGGTCACACTGAAGCTTTCTTT.

The chain combines TRBV2 with TRBJ2-2; D is perhaps TRBD1 (6 bases). This CDR3 spans 14 amino acids. Germline V gene data show CDR1 as SNHLY and CDR2 as FYNNEI. Trimming removed 8 bases at V and 6 bases at J, with 16 bases between. CDR3 region: CASGETGAPGELFF. The DNA of the CDR3 is TGTGCCAGCGGCGAGACAGGTGCTCCCGGGGAGCTGTTTTTT.

V is TRBV9 and J is TRBJ2-7; 10 bases map to TRBD1. V was pared by 2 bases and J by 5 bases, with 4 bases of the junction left unmatched. This CDR3 spans 14 amino acids. Germline assignment: CDR1 SGDLS and CDR2 YYNGEE. The DNA of the CDR3 is TGTGCCAGCAGCGTGGACAGGGGGATAAACGAGCAGTACTTC. Translation: CASSVDRGINEQYF.

Regarding this clone: Relative to the germline gene, one junction end is altered; a read error may explain this. J is TRBJ1-2 and V is TRBV2; D uncertain. The CDR3 is 10 amino acids. Germline lookup yields CDR1 SNHLY and CDR2 FYNNEI. The CDR3 spells CASSQTSFAF. CDR3 coding DNA: TGTGCCAGCAGTCAGACTTCTTTCGCCTTC. The full variable domain, rest sourced from reference TRBV2 and TRBJ1-2, is EPEVTQTPSHQVTQMGQEVILRCVPISNHLYFYWYRQILGQKVEFLVSFYNNEISEKSEIFDDQFSVERPDGSNFTLKIRSTKLEDSAMYFCASSQTSFAFGSGTRLTVV.

The chain employs TRBV9 and TRBJ2-6; 10 bases fit TRBD1. CDR1 is SGDLS and CDR2 is YYNGEE in the germline V gene. J gave up 1 base and V 3 bases, and 13 bases lay outside the gene matches. The length of the CDR3 is 20 residues. This chain's CDR3 is CASSAGLIPGQGSGANVLTF. The CDR3 bases are TGTGCCAGCAGCGCAGGACTCATCCCGGGACAGGGGTCTGGGGCCAACGTCCTGACTTTC.

The chain recombines TRBV7-8 with TRBJ2-2; 7 bases agree with TRBD1. The CDR3 length is 15 residues. CDR1 is SGHVS, CDR2 FQNEAQ, per germline. The V and J ends lost 5 bases and 6 bases, in that order; junction bases with no gene match: 9. CDR3 region: CASSGQDRWAGELFF. CDR3 in DNA: TGTGCCAGCAGCGGCCAGGACAGGTGGGCCGGGGAGCTGTTTTTT.

V and J are TRBV9 and TRBJ1-2; 10 bases fit TRBD1. This CDR3 comprises 16 residues. From germline, CDR1 is SGDLS and CDR2 YYNGEE. The junction had 6 bases not matched to a gene; V was cut back by 4 bases and J by 0 bases. In DNA form, the CDR3 reads TGTGCCAGCAGCTCGGGACAGGGGAAATCTAACTATGGCTACACCTTC. This encodes CASSSGQGKSNYGYTF.

The chain employs TRBV13 and TRBJ2-7; possible D gene TRBD2, 6 bases. CDR3 size: 15 residues. Trimming cost V 2 bases and J 1 base, with 12 bases left between them. In germline, CDR1 is PRHDT, CDR2 FYEKMQ (reference sequence). The CDR3 spells CASSLTRLGSYEQYF. Written as DNA, the CDR3 is TGTGCCAGCAGCTTAACGAGACTAGGATCCTACGAGCAGTACTTC.

The rearrangement joins TRBV4-3 to TRBJ2-3; 7 nucleotides align to TRBD2. CDR3 length: 14 residues. Germline V gives CDR1 LGHNA, CDR2 YSLEER. J gave up 6 bases and V 4 bases, and 7 bases lay outside the gene matches. The chain's CDR3 is CASSLGLVTDTQYF. The CDR3 coding sequence is TGCGCCAGCAGCCTAGGACTAGTTACCGATACGCAGTATTTT.

The V gene is TRBV3-1 (or the pseudogene TRBV3-2), the J gene TRBJ1-1; D is possibly TRBD1 (5 bases). Germline V lookup: CDR1 LGHDT, CDR2 YNNKEL (reference sequence). The CDR3 contains 14 residues. V shed 2 bases and J shed 1 base, with 8 bases lying between them. The CDR3 coding sequence is TGTGCCAGCAGCCAAACCGGGGGGAACACTGAAGCTTTCTTT. Protein product: CASSQTGGNTEAFF.

The table lists this clone with a count of one. The J gene is TRBJ1-1, the V gene TRBV28, with D perhaps TRBD1 (5 bases). Trimming removed 5 bases from V and 1 base from J, with 11 bases in between. The CDR3 consists of 14 residues. The V gene's germline CDR1 is MDHEN and CDR2 SYDVKM. The CDR3 spells CASSTAGQNTEAFF. DNA for the CDR3: TGTGCCAGCAGTACGGCGGGGCAGAACACTGAAGCTTTCTTT.

The gene calls are TRBV3-1 (or the pseudogene TRBV3-2) and TRBJ2-7; tentatively, D is TRBD1 (5 bases). The CDR3 contains 16 residues. The germline V gene encodes CDR1 LGHDT and CDR2 YNNKEL (reference sequence). The V end was cut by 1 base, the J end by 0 bases, with 13 bases between. This CDR3 reads CASSQGGRRYSYEQYF. DNA for the CDR3: TGTGCCAGCAGCCAAGGGGGCAGGAGATACTCCTACGAGCAGTACTTC.

The chain recombines TRBV10-3 with TRBJ2-3, with TRBD2 matching over 14 bases. The ends lost 3 bases at V and 5 bases at J; junction bases unmatched: 7. This CDR3 is 17 amino acids long. Germline values: CDR1 ENHRY, CDR2 SYGVKD. The CDR3 here is CAISELGLAGAGDTQYF. DNA for the CDR3: TGTGCCATCAGTGAATTGGGACTAGCGGGAGCGGGAGATACGCAGTATTTT.

The chain has TRBV3-1 (or the pseudogene TRBV3-2) and TRBJ1-2; 7 nucleotides agree with TRBD1. The V segment lost 1 base and the J segment 3 bases; nucleotides outside the gene matches: 5. The CDR3 covers 15 residues. Germline values: CDR1 LGHDT, CDR2 YNNKEL (reference sequence). The CDR3 sequence is CASSQVFRGDYGYTF. CDR3 bases: TGTGCCAGCAGCCAAGTGTTCAGGGGGGACTATGGCTACACCTTC.

The gene calls are TRBV2 and TRBJ2-5; TRBD2 matches at 11 bases. The junction had 11 bases not matched to a gene; V was cut back by 6 bases and J by 5 bases. Germline values: CDR1 SNHLY, CDR2 FYNNEI. The CDR3 is 16 amino acids. CDR3: CASSRRLAGRGETQYF. In DNA, the CDR3 is TGTGCCAGCAGCCGGCGACTAGCGGGACGTGGGGAGACCCAGTACTTC.

The CDR3 DNA follows: TGTGCCAGCAGCCTCACCCTCCCCAGCGGGACGTCTCAAGAGACCCAGTACTTC. Translated: CASSLTLPSGTSQETQYF. The chain combines TRBV11-2 with TRBJ2-5; TRBD2 matches at 7 bases. The CDR3 extends over 18 amino acids. Per germline, CDR1 SGHAT and CDR2 FQNNGV. V was pared by 5 bases and J by 2 bases, with 17 bases of the junction left unmatched.

The V and J genes are TRBV7-9 and TRBJ1-4, with 7 bases lining up with TRBD1. Trimming at V came to 5 bases and at J to 3 bases, leaving 6 bases not matched to a gene. The CDR3 sequence is 15 residues long. Germline V lookup: CDR1 SEHNR, CDR2 FQNEAQ (reference sequence). The CDR3 is CASSPPGQPNEKLFF. Here the CDR3 DNA reads TGTGCCAGCAGCCCTCCGGGACAGCCTAATGAAAAACTGTTTTTT.

The genes are TRBV2 and TRBJ2-7; 9 positions match TRBD1. This CDR3 comprises 15 residues. The germline CDR1 and CDR2 sequences are SNHLY and FYNNEI. V was clipped by 6 bases and J by 1 base; unmatched bases: 7. The CDR3 protein is CASRETGTGSYEQYF. The CDR3 coding sequence is TGTGCCAGCAGAGAGACCGGGACAGGGTCCTACGAGCAGTACTTC. Variable domain in full (rest from reference TRBV2 and TRBJ2-7): EPEVTQTPSHQVTQMGQEVILRCVPISNHLYFYWYRQILGQKVEFLVSFYNNEISEKSEIFDDQFSVERPDGSNFTLKIRSTKLEDSAMYFCASRETGTGSYEQYFGPGTRLTVT.

The chain combines TRBV5-5 with TRBJ2-1; 7 bases are shared with TRBD1. This CDR3 spans 13 amino acids. V shed 0 bases and J 6 bases; nucleotides not matched to a gene: 0. Germline lookup yields CDR1 SGHKS and CDR2 YYEKEE (reference sequence). The CDR3 here is CASSLAGGNEQFF. The CDR3, as DNA: TGTGCCAGCAGCTTGGCAGGGGGCAATGAGCAGTTCTTC.

This clone came up a few times. V usage is TRBV9 and J usage is TRBJ1-6, with 9 bases matching TRBD1. Germline CDR1 reads SGDLS; CDR2 reads YYNGEE. The CDR3 is 14 amino acids. V shed 3 bases, J shed 11 bases, and the junction held 6 bases outside the gene matches. The CDR3 sequence is CASSAGQGRTPLHF. The CDR3 nucleotides read TGTGCCAGCAGCGCCGGACAGGGGAGAACACCCCTCCACTTT.

The V and J genes are TRBV5-6 and TRBJ1-2, with no clear D. The CDR3 totals 14 residues. V shed 2 bases and J shed 4 bases, with 12 bases lying between them. Germline V gene sequence: CDR1 SGHDT, CDR2 YYEEEE. CDR3 residues: CASSFFPGPYGYTF. The CDR3 nucleotides read TGTGCCAGCAGCTTTTTTCCAGGCCCCTATGGCTACACCTTC.

V is TRBV7-8 and J is TRBJ2-1; D is uncertain. The V and J ends lost 3 bases and 3 bases respectively, with 6 bases between them. Germline V gives CDR1 SGHVS, CDR2 FQNEAQ. The CDR3 runs to 13 residues. In DNA form, the CDR3 reads TGTGCCAGCAGCTTGAGAGTCTACAATGAGCAGTTCTTC. Its protein is CASSLRVYNEQFF.

Comments on this clone: One junction end disagrees with the germline gene, perhaps due to a read error. V usage is TRBV29-1 and J usage is TRBJ2-1, with 9 bases matching TRBD1. CDR1 and CDR2 from the germline V gene are SQVTM and ANQGSEA. The CDR3 has 15 residues. CDR3: CSVEGTGRSYNEQFF. For the CDR3, the DNA is TGCAGCGTAGAAGGGACAGGGCGGTCCTACAATGAGCAGTTCTTC.

This chain uses TRBV15 with TRBJ1-2; 7 bases align to TRBD1. The CDR3 extends over 15 amino acids. Germline-derived CDR1 and CDR2 are LNHNV and YYDKDF (reference sequence). The V segment lost 6 bases and the J segment 4 bases; nucleotides outside the gene matches: 11. The CDR3 region has the DNA TGTGCCACCAGTCCTGATGACAGGGATGTCTATGGCTACACCTTC. This gives the protein CATSPDDRDVYGYTF.

The genes are TRBV10-1 and TRBJ1-1; 9 positions match TRBD1. Trimming removed 6 bases from V and 1 base from J; junction bases left unmatched: 3. This CDR3 is built from 14 residues. The germline gives CDR1 WNHNN, CDR2 SYGVQD (reference sequence). The CDR3 region is CASSGGQGNTEAFF. The CDR3 DNA is TGCGCCAGCAGCGGGGGACAGGGGAACACTGAAGCTTTCTTT.

The chain is built from TRBV19 and TRBJ2-5; the match to TRBD2 covers 9 bases. There are 13 residues in the CDR3. In germline, CDR1 is LNHDA, CDR2 SQIVND (reference sequence). V shed 8 bases, J shed 5 bases, and the junction held 6 bases outside the gene matches. DNA of the CDR3: TGTGCCAGTGGAATAGCGGGGGTGGAGACCCAGTACTTC. Protein: CASGIAGVETQYF.

CDR3 bases: TGCAGCGTTGATCGAGGGAACTATGGCTACACCTTC. Translating gives CSVDRGNYGYTF. V is TRBV29-1 and J is TRBJ1-2, with no clear D. Germline values: CDR1 SQVTM, CDR2 ANQGSEA. Trimming shortened V by 3 bases and J by 2 bases, and 7 bases separated the two germline ends. This CDR3 has 12 residues.